This T cell receptor beta chain derives from a study of shared clonotypes between healthy human individuals (dated by TCRdb to the early 2020s). Looking at the study overall: A couple of women and a few men aged 18 to 49 years were included in the cohort. For each donor, CD4 naive and CD4 memory were each given three plates, CD8 naive was given two plates, and CD8 memory was given one plate. To estimate repertoire size and how much clonotype sharing occurs between individuals, the study deeply sequenced the blood TCR repertoires of several healthy adults. Different laboratories and diverse techniques were used to prepare libraries and sequence TCR repertoires, to increase sequencing depth and limit assay-specific biases. Per donor, leukapheresis produced somewhere between about 0.9 and 9 billion PBMCs. Points the paper makes about the study in general: Pairwise subsampling led to the expectation that sequencing depth would affect the degree of clonotype sharing among donors. The small number of donors limited the genetic and exposure-history diversity represented. Higher generation probabilities were observed for clonotypes shared by all four sorted-subset donors than for non-shared clonotypes. Naive subsets generally had larger estimated clonotype richness than memory subsets did. Approximately 5% of naive CD4, around 4% of naive CD8, about 2.5% of memory CD4, and less than 0.45% of memory CD8 clonotypes were shared across several donors. Sampling was limited to blood, and TCR repertoires in tissue likely differ from TCR repertoires in blood. Even with the large sequencing depth, rarefaction of the sorted-subset datasets indicated that sequencing was incomplete.

As to this clone: No cognate antigen has been identified for it. No base-level quality is on record; no much larger clone is a single base apart.

According to the germline V gene, CDR1 reads SGHTA and CDR2 reads FQGTGA. V loses 2 bases, J loses 9 bases, and the germline ends lie 17 bases apart. Inclusive of the bounding cysteine and phenylalanine, the CDR3 is 15 residues long. The entry retains the CDR3 DNA only, 45 bases that are in frame from base 1. TCR CDR3 regions were amplified from genomic DNA by multiplex PCR using the deep immunoSEQ assay. For each cell subset, the extracted genomic DNA was distributed evenly across all wells of several immunoSEQ 96-well plates, and each plate served as one replicate. Each replicate PCR for sorted subsets received 150 to 250 ng genomic DNA, equal to roughly 33,000 T cell genomes. Purified libraries were quantified with a Qubit 3.0 fluorometer, sized on a Bioanalyzer 2100, and re-quantified with the KAPA Library Quantification kit. A separate single-read 150-cycle Illumina NextSeq 550 flow cell was used to sequence each immunoSEQ 96-well plate. Processing in the source paper ran as follows. Because only junctional sequences without quality scores were contained in the immunoSEQ output, filtering matching that applied to full-length reads could not be performed. To assign V/J genes and CDR3, sequences were annotated using PyIR, a Python wrapper for IgBLAST v1.9, with IMGT germline references. Any read was removed if the V/J assignment was weak (E-value above 1e-6), the CDR3 was missing, or the read contained stop codons, out-of-frame junctions, or ambiguous translated residues. V3J clonotypes were defined as sequences sharing an identical inferred V gene, J gene, and CDR3 amino acid sequence. To compute the percentage overlap between repertoires, the number of shared unique clonotypes was divided by the size of the smaller repertoire. Three approaches were used to assess repertoire richness: RTK rarefaction, the Chao1 estimator, and Recon v2.1 estimates of unobserved clonotypes. Generation probabilities for all TCRbeta clonotypes obtained by the gDNA method from a handful of donors were computed using OLGA. The clones in this table, taken by TCRdb from immuneACCESS, are in-frame only. Not every clone is retained; where verified, under half of the shortfall comes from an unresolved V gene, and the cause of the rest is unknown. V and J calls and clone size follow that table, whereas D and trimming were derived from the DNA. The sample profile shows approximately 620,000 clones; 97% of them were found once. Jointly, the top ten make up 0.057% of the sample.

The donors were healthy, HIV-negative adults with no recently reported acute infections or vaccinations. Every donor was a Caucasian adult living in Nashville, Tennessee, USA. CD4+ T cells were enriched through magnetic negative selection, after which naive cells were positively selected on CD45RA and the remaining negative fraction served as the memory subset. Blood was collected by leukapheresis, and PBMCs were isolated by Ficoll-Histopaque density gradient centrifugation and then cryopreserved in liquid nitrogen vapor phase. Analytical flow cytometry was used to check the purity and quantity of each magnetically sorted T cell population. Genomic DNA was isolated from each sorted fraction and quantified by UV absorbance on a Nanodrop 2000c.

This receptor was taken from a woman aged 25-40 years in good health. The chain joins TRBV7-3 to TRBJ2-1; a tentative D match to TRBD2 spans 5 bases. The sample comprised naive CD4+ T cells sorted from blood. The cell subset or site label corresponds to: CD45RA+ positively selected. The CDR3 protein: CASSLDGNGISEQFF. The nucleotide sequence reads TGTGCCAGCAGCTTAGACGGGAATGGTATTAGTGAGCAGTTCTTC.